This T cell receptor (beta chain) was identified in a study of beta chain features in type 1 diabetes. Trimming left V 6 bases short and J 3 bases short, with 12 bases between. This CDR3 is 14 amino acids long. For this clone: Its specificity is not known.

One heparinised draw, averaging around 120 mL, was taken per donor. Sorted cells reached over 98% purity in every population. Overall study findings and caveats: Among all four CD4+ subsets, Type 1 diabetes patients had TCRB CDR3s that were moderately but significantly shorter.

Expressed TCRB transcripts were sequenced, since all the RNA that had been isolated was reverse transcribed. The repertoire was sequenced with immunoSEQ multiplex PCR; TCRdb's copy has only in-frame clones and lacks some. The table shows 20,000 to 25,000 clones, with about two thirds occurring only once. V usage is TRBV23-1 and J usage is TRBJ1-3; D is possibly TRBD1 (5 bases). TRBV23-1 is assigned to the ORF class and has an uncertain function. The sequenced sample consisted of Tregs from blood. This clonotype was sampled from a man between 18 and 29 years old with type 1 diabetes. CDR3 protein: CASRGHADGNTIYF. For the CDR3, the DNA is TGCGCCAGCAGGGGGCATGCCGATGGAAACACCATATATTTT.